This entry lists 24 T cell receptor beta chains sequenced from one sample in a study of blood T cells in healthy people across ages. A second about 6 to 12 cycle PCR used barcoded and J-beta primers. TCRdb re-called the 5' RACE reads through MiXCR, storing one row per CDR3 protein. The sample contains approximately 1.5 million distinct CDR3 sequences, about 35% of which appear only once. What was sequenced was blood. The source of these receptors is a woman aged 25 to 39 in good health.

This clonotype was picked up many times. This sequence joins TRBV27 and TRBJ2-5; D gene unclear. The J call could be wrong; TRBJ2-7 is a better fit for the DNA end. The CDR3 is made up of 13 amino acids. Germline values: CDR1 MNHEY, CDR2 SMNVEV (reference sequence). CDR3 bases: TGTGCCAGCAGCAAGGGTGTTGAGTACGAGCAGTACTTC. Protein product: CASSKGVEYEQYF.

The gene calls are TRBV11-2 and TRBJ2-7; D perhaps matches TRBD1 (5 bases). V lost 5 bases and J lost 3, with 14 bases in between. The CDR3 contains 14 residues. Germline V gene lookup returns CDR1 SGHAT and CDR2 FQNNGV. CDR3 protein: CASSLQTAIYEQYF. The CDR3 DNA sequence: TGTGCCAGCAGCCTTCAGACAGCTATCTACGAGCAGTACTTC. Full variable domain (rest looked up from reference TRBV11-2 and TRBJ2-7): EAGVAQSPRYKIIEKRQSVAFWCNPISGHATLYWYQQILGQGPKLLIQFQNNGVVDDSQLPKDRFSAERLKGVDSTLKIQPAKLEDSAVYLCASSLQTAIYEQYFGPGTRLTVT.

This clonotype was detected only a few times. The V call is TRBV29-1, the J call TRBJ1-4; D not resolved. V was pared by 6 bases and J by 5 bases, with 13 bases between. CDR3 length: 13 residues. Looked up from germline, CDR1 is SQVTM and CDR2 is ANQGSEA. CDR3 sequence reads: CSVRSAVNEKLFF. CDR3 bases: TGCAGCGTACGCTCCGCGGTCAATGAAAAACTGTTTTTT.

This clonotype was observed at least ten times. The CDR3 coding sequence is TGCAGCGGCTTTTATGTCCGGACAGATACGCAGTATTTT. Translating it yields CSGFYVRTDTQYF. V and J are TRBV29-1 and TRBJ2-3; D unclear. The CDR3 is 13 amino acids. The V end was cut by 7 bases, the J end by 3 bases, with 14 bases between. From germline, CDR1 is SQVTM and CDR2 ANQGSEA.

Comments on this clonotype: The conserved closing phenylalanine or tryptophan is absent in this CDR3, likely reflecting a read error. V is TRBV5-1 and J is TRBJ2-7; D ambiguous. V was trimmed by 0 bases and J by 1 base, leaving 8 bases between them. The CDR3 is 14 residues long. Germline assignment: CDR1 SGHRS and CDR2 YFSETQ. This CDR3 reads CASSLGTESYEQYS. The CDR3, as DNA: TGCGCCAGCAGCTTGGGTACGGAATCCTACGAGCAGTACTCC.

Note on this clonotype: Its ends do not fully match the called genes, so a read error is possible. The genes are TRBV5-1 and TRBJ2-7, with D tentatively TRBD1 (5 bases). Germline CDR1 and CDR2: SGHRS and YFSETQ. The length of the CDR3 is 11 residues. The CDR3 spells CTSRAAYEQYF. The CDR3 coding sequence is TGCACCAGCAGGGCGGCCTACGAGCAGTACTTC.

CDR3 region: CASSLMDEQFF. In DNA, the CDR3 is TGTGCCAGCAGCTTAATGGATGAGCAGTTCTTC. This sequence joins TRBV11-2 and TRBJ2-1; D uncertain. Per the germline V gene, CDR1 is SGHAT and CDR2 is FQNNGV. V lost 2 bases and J 8 bases, leaving 4 bases between the germline ends. This CDR3 has 11 amino acids.

This clonotype was observed a handful of times. The chain has TRBV27 and TRBJ1-1; a weak D match, TRBD1 (6 bases). The V end was cut by 6 bases, the J end by 7 bases, with 12 bases between. The CDR3 is 12 residues long. Germline loops: CDR1 MNHEY, CDR2 SMNVEV (reference sequence). In nucleotides, the CDR3 is TGTGCCAGCAGACGGACAGAGGTTGAAGCTTTCTTT. Its protein is CASRRTEVEAFF.

V gene TRBV20-1 combines with J gene TRBJ2-1; D uncertain. The length of the CDR3 is 14 residues. Trimming pared 0 bases from V and 0 bases from J, leaving 6 bases between. The germline gives CDR1 DFQATT, CDR2 SNEGSKA (reference sequence). The CDR3 nucleotides read TGCAGTGCTAGAGATGCTAGCTCCTACAATGAGCAGTTCTTC. Protein product: CSARDASSYNEQFF.

Only a few counts were recorded for this clonotype. The chain uses TRBV12-3 or TRBV12-4 and TRBJ2-7; 7 bases agree with TRBD1. The CDR3 is 14 amino acids. The junction had 8 bases not matched to a gene; V was cut back by 3 bases and J by 6 bases. The CDR3 region has the DNA TGTGCCAGCAGTTTTAGACAGGGAAGCCGCGAGCAGTACTTC. It specifies CASSFRQGSREQYF.

This clonotype was observed a few times. The chain combines TRBV7-6 with TRBJ2-3; unclear D gene. The CDR3 contains 14 residues. CDR1 SGHVS and CDR2 FNYEAQ come from the germline V gene. The V and J ends lost 2 bases and 7 bases respectively, with 13 bases between them. CDR3 region: CASSLSHLDHTQYF. As DNA, the CDR3 is TGTGCCAGCAGCTTATCACACCTGGATCATACGCAGTATTTT.

The V gene is TRBV20-1, the J gene TRBJ2-7, with D perhaps matching TRBD1 (5 bases). Trimming removed 0 bases from V and 1 base from J, with 10 bases in between. The germline V gene has CDR1 DFQATT and CDR2 SNEGSKA (reference sequence). There are 14 residues in the CDR3. For the CDR3, the DNA is TGCAGTGCTAGAGATCCGAGACAGTCCTACGAGCAGTACTTC. This sequence encodes CSARDPRQSYEQYF.

This clonotype was counted only a few times. This sequence joins TRBV3-1 and TRBJ2-3; 10 bases agree with TRBD2. Germline-derived CDR1 and CDR2 are LGHDT and YNNKEL (reference sequence). The CDR3 runs 17 residues. V lost 1 base and J lost 2; bases outside the gene matches: 6. Written as DNA, the CDR3 is TGTGCCAGCAGCCAAGGACGGACTAGCGGAAACACAGATACGCAGTATTTT. Its translation is CASSQGRTSGNTDTQYF.

This clonotype was observed a few times. This chain connects TRBV5-4 to TRBJ1-2, with D possibly matching TRBD1 (5 bases). Trimming removed 4 bases from V and 8 bases from J, with 27 bases in between. The germline gives CDR1 SGHNT, CDR2 YYREEE (reference sequence). The CDR3 contains 17 residues. The CDR3: CASSPGGAGPFTRGYTF. The DNA for the CDR3 is TGTGCCAGCAGCCCCGGCGGGGCTGGGCCCTTTACAAGGGGCTACACCTTC.

Many counts were recorded for this clonotype. V and J are TRBV29-1 and TRBJ1-4, with D possibly matching TRBD1 (6 bases). CDR1 and CDR2 from the germline V gene are SQVTM and ANQGSEA. This CDR3 contains 13 residues. The germline V and J ends were trimmed by 0 bases and 6 bases, with 8 bases remaining between them. The CDR3 sequence is CSVEEGGDEKLFF. The CDR3 nucleotides are TGCAGCGTTGAAGAGGGGGGCGATGAAAAACTGTTTTTT.

This clonotype was found a few times. DNA of the CDR3: TGTGCCAGCAGCCGTACAGACAGGGAGATACAGACCCAGTACTTC. This translates into CASSRTDREIQTQYF. The chain has TRBV5-6 and TRBJ2-5; 7 bases agree with TRBD1. Germline CDR1 is SGHDT and CDR2 is YYEEEE. The junction had 12 bases not matched to a gene; V was cut back by 4 bases and J by 6 bases. This CDR3 is 15 amino acids long.

Turning to this clonotype: The germline gene is not matched at one end of the junction; a read error may be the cause. V usage is TRBV5-6 and J usage is TRBJ1-6, with no clear D. Germline loops: CDR1 SGHDT, CDR2 YYEEEE. The CDR3 has 13 amino acids. The CDR3, as DNA: TGTGCCAGCAGTACCGACGCCAGGTCACCCCCCCACTTT. Its protein is CASSTDARSPPHF. The full variable domain, in which reference TRBV5-6 and TRBJ1-6 provide the parts outside the CDR3, is DAGVTQSPTHLIKTRGQQVTLRCSPKSGHDTVSWYQQALGQGPQFIFQYYEEEERQRGNFPDRFSGHQFPNYSSELNVNALLLGDSALYLCASSTDARSPPHFGNGTRLTVT.

The V call is TRBV20-1, the J call TRBJ2-5, with 8 nucleotides matching TRBD1. From germline, CDR1 is DFQATT and CDR2 SNEGSKA (reference sequence). This CDR3 spans 14 amino acids. The V gene end was trimmed by 4 bases and the J gene end by 5 bases; junction bases not matched to a gene: 9. Here the CDR3 reads CSATPDRARETQYF. The CDR3 bases are TGCAGTGCTACCCCGGACAGGGCCAGGGAGACCCAGTACTTC.

Concerning this clonotype itself: Compared with germline, one end of the junction differs, possibly owing to a read error. The chain joins TRBV29-1 to TRBJ2-7, with TRBD1 identical over 9 bases. The CDR3 is 12 amino acids. In germline, CDR1 is SQVTM, CDR2 ANQGSEA. The CDR3 DNA is TGCAGCGTTTTACAGGGGGCCTACGGGCAGTACTTC. The encoded protein is CSVLQGAYGQYF.

The V gene is TRBV20-1, the J gene TRBJ2-5; D is uncertain. The closer fit of TRBJ2-7 to the DNA end suggests the J call may be wrong. This CDR3 has 14 residues. Germline values: CDR1 DFQATT, CDR2 SNEGSKA (reference sequence). The CDR3 loop is CSGGVGSRYYEQYF. The CDR3 DNA is TGCAGCGGTGGTGTGGGATCGCGTTACTACGAGCAGTACTTC.

This rearrangement joins TRBV6-6 to TRBJ2-7, with TRBD1 matching over 7 bases. Germline-derived CDR1 and CDR2 are MNHNY and SVGAGI (reference sequence). J gave up 1 base and V 7 bases, and 13 bases lay outside the gene matches. This CDR3 is 16 amino acids long. The CDR3 sequence is CASIGRGQGVSYEQYF. DNA of the CDR3: TGTGCCAGCATCGGGCGCGGGCAGGGGGTTTCCTACGAGCAGTACTTC.

CDR3 sequence reads: CASKYSGTGAHEQYF. The CDR3 DNA follows: TGTGCCAGCAAATATTCCGGGACAGGGGCCCACGAGCAGTACTTC. The chain has TRBV27 and TRBJ2-7; 10 nucleotides align to TRBD1. With 7 bases clipped from V and 5 bases from J, the junction kept 11 bases outside the gene matches. The length of the CDR3 is 15 residues. Germline V lookup: CDR1 MNHEY, CDR2 SMNVEV (reference sequence).

This clonotype has more than one count but fewer than ten. V is TRBV11-2 and J is TRBJ2-1; 9 nucleotides line up with TRBD2. CDR1 is SGHAT and CDR2 is FQNNGV in the germline V gene. The CDR3 is made up of 16 amino acids. V lost 1 base to trimming and J lost 6 bases; unmatched junction nucleotides: 7. CDR3 in amino acids: CASSLGAAGGFNEQFF. CDR3 DNA sequence: TGTGCCAGCAGCTTAGGTGCAGCGGGAGGATTCAATGAGCAGTTCTTC.

The V gene is TRBV6-2 or TRBV6-3, the J gene TRBJ1-1; 7 bases line up with TRBD1. CDR1 is MNHEY and CDR2 is SVGEGT in the germline V gene. The V segment lost 0 bases and the J segment 5 bases; nucleotides outside the gene matches: 6. This CDR3 region has 15 residues. CDR3 DNA: TGTGCCAGCAGTTACTCGGCGGGACAGTCTACTGAAGCTTTCTTT. Translation gives CASSYSAGQSTEAFF.